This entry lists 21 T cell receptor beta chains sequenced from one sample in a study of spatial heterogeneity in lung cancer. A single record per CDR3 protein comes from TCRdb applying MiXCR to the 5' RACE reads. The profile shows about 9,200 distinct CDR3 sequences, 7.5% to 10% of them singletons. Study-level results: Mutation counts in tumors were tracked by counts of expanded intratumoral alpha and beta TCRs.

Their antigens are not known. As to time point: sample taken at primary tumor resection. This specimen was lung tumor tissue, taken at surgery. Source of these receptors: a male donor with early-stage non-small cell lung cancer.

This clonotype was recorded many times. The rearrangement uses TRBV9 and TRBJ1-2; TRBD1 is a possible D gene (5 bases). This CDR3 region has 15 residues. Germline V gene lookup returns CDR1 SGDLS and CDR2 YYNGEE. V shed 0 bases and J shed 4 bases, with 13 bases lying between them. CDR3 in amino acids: CASSVGQRIAYGYTF. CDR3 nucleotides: TGTGCCAGCAGCGTAGGACAGCGCATAGCCTATGGCTACACCTTC.

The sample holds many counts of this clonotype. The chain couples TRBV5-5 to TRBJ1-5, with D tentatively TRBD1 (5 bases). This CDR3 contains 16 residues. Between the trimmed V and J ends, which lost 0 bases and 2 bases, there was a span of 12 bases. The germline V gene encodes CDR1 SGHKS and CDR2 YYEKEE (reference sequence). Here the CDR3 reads CASSLVSGGGNQPQHF. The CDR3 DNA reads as TGTGCCAGCAGCTTGGTATCCGGGGGTGGCAATCAGCCCCAGCATTTT. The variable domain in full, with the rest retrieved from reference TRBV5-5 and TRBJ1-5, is DAGVTQSPTHLIKTRGQQVTLRCSPISGHKSVSWYQQVLGQGPQFIFQYYEKEERGRGNFPDRFSARQFPNYSSELNVNALLLGDSALYLCASSLVSGGGNQPQHFGDGTRLSIL.

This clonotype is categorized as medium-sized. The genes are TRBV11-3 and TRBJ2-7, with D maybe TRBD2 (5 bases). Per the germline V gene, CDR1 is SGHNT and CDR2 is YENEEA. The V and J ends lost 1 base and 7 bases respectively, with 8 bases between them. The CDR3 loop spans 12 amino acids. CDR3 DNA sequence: TGTGCCAGCAGCTTAGGACCGGGAGAGCAGTACTTC. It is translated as CASSLGPGEQYF.

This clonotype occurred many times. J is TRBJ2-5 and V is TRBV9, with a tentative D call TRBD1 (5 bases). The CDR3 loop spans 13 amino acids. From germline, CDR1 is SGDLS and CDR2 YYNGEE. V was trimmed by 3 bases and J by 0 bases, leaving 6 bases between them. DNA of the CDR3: TGTGCCAGCAGCGGACAGAACCAAGAGACCCAGTACTTC. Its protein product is CASSGQNQETQYF.

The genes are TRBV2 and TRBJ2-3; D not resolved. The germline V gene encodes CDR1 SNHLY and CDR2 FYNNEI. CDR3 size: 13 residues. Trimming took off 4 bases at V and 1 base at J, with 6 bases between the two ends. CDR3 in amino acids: CASSGGRTDTQYF. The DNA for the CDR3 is TGTGCCAGCAGTGGCGGACGCACAGATACGCAGTATTTT.

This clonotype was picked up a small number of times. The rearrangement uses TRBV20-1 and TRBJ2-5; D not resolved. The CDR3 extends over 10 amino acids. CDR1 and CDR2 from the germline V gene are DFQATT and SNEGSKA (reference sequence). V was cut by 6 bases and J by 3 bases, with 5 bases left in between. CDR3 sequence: CSASKETQYF. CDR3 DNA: TGCAGTGCATCGAAAGAGACCCAGTACTTC.

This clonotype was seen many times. The CDR3 nucleotides read TGTGCCAGCAGTTTATCGGTGGGGGGGCATCAGCAGTACTTC. It encodes CASSLSVGGHQQYF. The chain has TRBV27 and TRBJ2-7; D may be TRBD2 (7 bases). CDR3 size: 14 residues. Germline V gene lookup returns CDR1 MNHEY and CDR2 SMNVEV (reference sequence). Trimming left V 0 bases short and J 8 bases short, with 14 bases between.

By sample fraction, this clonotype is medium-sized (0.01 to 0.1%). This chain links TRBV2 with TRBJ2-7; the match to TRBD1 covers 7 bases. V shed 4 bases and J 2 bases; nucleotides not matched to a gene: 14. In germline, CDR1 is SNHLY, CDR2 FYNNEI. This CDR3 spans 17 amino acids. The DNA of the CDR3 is TGTGCCAGCAGTGGGCTTAACAGGGGCCCGAGCCCCTACGAGCAGTACTTC. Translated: CASSGLNRGPSPYEQYF. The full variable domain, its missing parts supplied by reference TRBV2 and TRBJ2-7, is EPEVTQTPSHQVTQMGQEVILRCVPISNHLYFYWYRQILGQKVEFLVSFYNNEISEKSEIFDDQFSVERPDGSNFTLKIRSTKLEDSAMYFCASSGLNRGPSPYEQYFGPGTRLTVT.

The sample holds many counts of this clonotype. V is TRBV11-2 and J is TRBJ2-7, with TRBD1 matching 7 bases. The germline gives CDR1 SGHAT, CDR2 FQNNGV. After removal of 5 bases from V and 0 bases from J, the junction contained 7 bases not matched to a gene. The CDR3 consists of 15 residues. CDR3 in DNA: TGTGCCAGCAGCGCCCGCAGGGGGAGCTCCTACGAGCAGTACTTC. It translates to CASSARRGSSYEQYF.

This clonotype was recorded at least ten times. CDR3 bases: TGTGCCAGCAGCTTAGTGCAGGGACCCACCGGGGAGCTGTTTTTT. This sequence encodes CASSLVQGPTGELFF. The rearrangement links TRBV7-8 to TRBJ2-2; D possibly uses TRBD1 or TRBD2 (5 bases each). Germline-derived CDR1 and CDR2 are SGHVS and FQNEAQ. V was pared by 1 base and J by 4 bases, with 10 bases between. CDR3 length: 15 amino acids.

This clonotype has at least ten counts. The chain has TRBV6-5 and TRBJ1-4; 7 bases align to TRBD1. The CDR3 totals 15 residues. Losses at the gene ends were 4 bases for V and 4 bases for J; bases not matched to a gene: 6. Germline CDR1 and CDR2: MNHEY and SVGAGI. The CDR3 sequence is CASSLDGTVNEKLFF. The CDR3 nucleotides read TGTGCCAGCAGTTTAGACGGGACAGTTAATGAAAAACTGTTTTTT.

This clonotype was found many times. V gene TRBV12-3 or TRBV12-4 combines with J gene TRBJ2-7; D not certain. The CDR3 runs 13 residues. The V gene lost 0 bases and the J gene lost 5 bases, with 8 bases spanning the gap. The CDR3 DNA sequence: TGTGCCAGCAGTTTAGCACAAGTGAACGAGCAGTACTTC. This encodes CASSLAQVNEQYF.

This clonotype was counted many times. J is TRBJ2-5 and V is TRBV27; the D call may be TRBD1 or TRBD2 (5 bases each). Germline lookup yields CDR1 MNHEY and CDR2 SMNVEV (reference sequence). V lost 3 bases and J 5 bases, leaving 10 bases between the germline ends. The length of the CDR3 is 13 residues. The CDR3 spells CASSFSGLETQYF. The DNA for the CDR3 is TGTGCCAGCAGTTTTTCGGGGCTCGAGACCCAGTACTTC.

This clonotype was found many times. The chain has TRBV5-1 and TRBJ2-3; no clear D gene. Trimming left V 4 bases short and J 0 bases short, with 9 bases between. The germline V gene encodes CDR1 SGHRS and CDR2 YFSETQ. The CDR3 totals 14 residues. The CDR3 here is CASSDQSSTDTQYF. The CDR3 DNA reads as TGCGCCAGCAGCGACCAGTCTAGCACAGATACGCAGTATTTT.

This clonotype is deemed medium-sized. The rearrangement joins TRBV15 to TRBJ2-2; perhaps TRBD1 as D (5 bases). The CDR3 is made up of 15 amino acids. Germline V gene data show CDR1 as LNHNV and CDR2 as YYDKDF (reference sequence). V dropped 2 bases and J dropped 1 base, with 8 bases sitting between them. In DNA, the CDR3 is TGTGCCACCAGCAGACCCACAGGGAACACCGGGGAGCTGTTTTTT. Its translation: CATSRPTGNTGELFF.

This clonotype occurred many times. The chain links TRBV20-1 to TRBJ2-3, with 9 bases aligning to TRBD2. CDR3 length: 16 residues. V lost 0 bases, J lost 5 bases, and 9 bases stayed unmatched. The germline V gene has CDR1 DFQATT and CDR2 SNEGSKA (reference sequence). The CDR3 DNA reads TGCAGTGCTAGAGATAGGCCTAGCGGGGTTTTAGATACGCAGTATTTT. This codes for CSARDRPSGVLDTQYF.

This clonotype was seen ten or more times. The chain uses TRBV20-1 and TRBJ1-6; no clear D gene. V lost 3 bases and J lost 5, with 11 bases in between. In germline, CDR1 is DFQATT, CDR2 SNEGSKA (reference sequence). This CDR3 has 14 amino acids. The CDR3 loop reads CSARRAGHNSPLHF. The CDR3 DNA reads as TGCAGTGCTAGGAGGGCAGGACATAATTCACCCCTCCACTTT.

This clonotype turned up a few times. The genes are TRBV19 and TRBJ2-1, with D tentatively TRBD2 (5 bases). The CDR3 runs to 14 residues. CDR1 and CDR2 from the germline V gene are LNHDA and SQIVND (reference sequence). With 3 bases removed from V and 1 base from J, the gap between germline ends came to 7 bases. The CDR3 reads CASSIRGSYNEQFF. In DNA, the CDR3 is TGTGCCAGTAGTATTCGGGGATCCTACAATGAGCAGTTCTTC.

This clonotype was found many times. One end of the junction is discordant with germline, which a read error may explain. The CDR3 reads CASSQDWDLERSEAFF. CDR3 nucleotides: TGTGCCAGCAGTCAAGACTGGGACCTGGAGAGGTCTGAAGCTTTCTTT. The gene calls are TRBV3-1 and TRBJ1-1, with D possibly TRBD1 on 5 matching bases. Looked up from germline, CDR1 is LGHDT and CDR2 is YNNKEL (reference sequence). This CDR3 has 16 amino acids.

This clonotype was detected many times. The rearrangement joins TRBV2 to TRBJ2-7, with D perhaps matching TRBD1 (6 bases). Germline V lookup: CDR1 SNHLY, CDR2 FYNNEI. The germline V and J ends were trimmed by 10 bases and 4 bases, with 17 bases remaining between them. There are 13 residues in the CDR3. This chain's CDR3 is CATSGAITYEQYF. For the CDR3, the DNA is TGTGCCACCTCAGGGGCTATTACTTACGAGCAGTACTTC.

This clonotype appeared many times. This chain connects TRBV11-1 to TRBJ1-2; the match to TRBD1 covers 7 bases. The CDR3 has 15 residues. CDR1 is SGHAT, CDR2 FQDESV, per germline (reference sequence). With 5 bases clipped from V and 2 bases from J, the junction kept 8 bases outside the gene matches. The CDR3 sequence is CASSRQDRPNYGYTF. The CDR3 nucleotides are TGTGCCAGCAGCCGCCAGGACAGGCCCAACTATGGCTACACCTTC.